The TCR beta chain under discussion was sequenced for a study of breast tumors, draining lymph nodes, adjacent tissues. Axillary draining lymph nodes of breast cancer patients supplied the node samples. TCRdb reanalysed the multiplex PCR reads using MiXCR and keeps one entry per CDR3 protein. The top ten clones hold more than 0.85% of a sample with over 250,000 distinct CDR3 sequences, 30% of them seen once. This clonotype has ten or more counts. Its cognate antigen is unknown. Findings and caveats of the study: Tumor TCR diversity was below lymph nodes but above nontumor tissue. That most tumor T cells come from lymph nodes remained unproven. Luminal-like breast cancer showed significantly higher tumor–nontumor repertoire similarity than basal-like. Most tumor T cells seemingly derive from lymph node, then expand in tumor.

This receptor was obtained from a female donor with breast cancer. Some clones in this sample may be carry-over from other donors' samples. Sequencing input: axillary lymph node tissue.

CDR3 DNA sequence: TGTGCCAGTAGTATGCAGGGGTCTCGCACAGATACGCAGTATTTT. It specifies CASSMQGSRTDTQYF. This chain joins TRBV19 and TRBJ2-3, with TRBD1 as a possible D gene (6 bases). CDR3 length equals 15 residues. V dropped 3 bases and J dropped 1 base, with 11 bases sitting between them. CDR1 is LNHDA, CDR2 SQIVND, per germline (reference sequence).